These 23 T cell receptor beta chains share one sample of origin, sequenced in a study of cytomegalovirus exposure and HLA in healthy donors. PCR employed 60 Vbeta and 13 Jbeta primers. Assay: immunoSEQ multiplex PCR; the TCRdb copy retains only in-frame clones and omits some. The repertoire consists of around 170,000 clones, with 70% to 85% occurring once and the leading ten covering 1.4%. The material sequenced was PBMCs. The receptors come from a male donor in good health and CMV-seronegative.

This chain connects TRBV19 to TRBJ2-1, with TRBD2 matching 7 bases. Germline-derived CDR1 and CDR2 are LNHDA and SQIVND (reference sequence). J lost 5 bases, V lost 3 bases, and 4 bases had no gene match. The CDR3 spans 14 residues. The CDR3 DNA is TGTGCCAGTAGTATGGGGGGGTTTGACAATGAGCAGTTCTTC. This codes for CASSMGGFDNEQFF.

The CDR3 DNA is TGTGCCAGTAGTAAGAGGACTGAAGCTTTCTTT. Translation: CASSKRTEAFF. The chain links TRBV19 to TRBJ1-1; D call uncertain. The CDR3 runs 11 residues. Between the trimmed V and J ends, which lost 4 bases and 5 bases, there was a span of 5 bases. The germline V gene has CDR1 LNHDA and CDR2 SQIVND (reference sequence).

V usage is TRBV21-1 and J usage is TRBJ1-6; TRBD1 is the table's D call and was not checked against the DNA. TRBV21-1 constitutes a pseudogene. The CDR3 covers 14 residues. The CDR3 DNA is TGTGCCAGCGCCCGACAGACGAATAATTCACCCCTCCACTTT. Its protein product is CASARQTNNSPLHF.

The chain is built from TRBV6-1 and TRBJ2-5; TRBD2 aligns across 14 bases. The J call may not be correct, given that the DNA end is closer to TRBJ2-7. Looked up from germline, CDR1 is MNHNS and CDR2 is SASEGT. The CDR3 has 14 amino acids. The CDR3 here is CASRGLAGDHEQYF. The CDR3 nucleotides read TGTGCCAGCAGGGGACTAGCGGGAGACCACGAGCAGTACTTC.

This chain links TRBV15 with TRBJ2-3, with TRBD1 matching over 11 bases. The V gene's germline CDR1 is LNHNV and CDR2 YYDKDF (reference sequence). V was pared by 2 bases and J by 5 bases, with 3 bases of the junction left unmatched. This CDR3 has 15 residues. Here the CDR3 reads CATSRRTGGKDTQYF. In nucleotides, the CDR3 is TGTGCCACCAGCAGAAGGACAGGGGGCAAAGATACGCAGTATTTT.

The chain has TRBV11-2 and TRBJ2-7, with D tentatively TRBD1 (5 bases). This CDR3 region has 14 residues. Trimming left V 5 bases short and J 2 bases short, with 13 bases between. Germline assignment: CDR1 SGHAT and CDR2 FQNNGV. The CDR3 region has the DNA TGTGCCAGCAGCCCCAGGGCTGCGGCCTACGAGCAGTACTTC. Protein sequence: CASSPRAAAYEQYF. The full variable domain, completed using reference TRBV11-2 and TRBJ2-7, is EAGVAQSPRYKIIEKRQSVAFWCNPISGHATLYWYQQILGQGPKLLIQFQNNGVVDDSQLPKDRFSAERLKGVDSTLKIQPAKLEDSAVYLCASSPRAAAYEQYFGPGTRLTVT.

The rearrangement links TRBV7-2 to TRBJ2-7; the D gene is possibly TRBD1 (6 bases). The CDR3 is 14 amino acids. Deletions cut 8 bases from V and 3 bases from J, with 17 bases between. Germline assignment: CDR1 SGHTA and CDR2 FQGNSA. CDR3 bases: TGTGCCAGCCAAATGCCCGGGACAAACTACGAGCAGTACTTC. Translating gives CASQMPGTNYEQYF.

The rearrangement uses TRBV19 and TRBJ1-2, with 11 positions matching TRBD1. Germline trimming cut 6 bases from V and 3 bases from J; bases unmatched to any gene: 3. Germline V gene lookup returns CDR1 LNHDA and CDR2 SQIVND (reference sequence). The CDR3 runs to 14 residues. In DNA, the CDR3 is TGTGCCAGTAGGTCGGGACAGGGGGACTATGGCTACACCTTC. This translates into CASRSGQGDYGYTF.

The chain joins TRBV5-1 to TRBJ1-2; the D is unclear. The CDR3 spans 14 residues. Germline-derived CDR1 and CDR2 are SGHRS and YFSETQ. V was shortened by 0 bases and J by 8 bases, with 14 bases between the two germline ends. The CDR3 bases are TGCGCCAGCAGCTTGGGAGGGAACGGGGTCGGCTACACCTTC. It is translated as CASSLGGNGVGYTF.

This clone has just a few counts. The chain has TRBV5-4 and TRBJ1-1; D is perhaps TRBD1 (6 bases). The CDR3 runs 16 residues. Per germline, CDR1 SGHNT and CDR2 YYREEE (reference sequence). V shed 4 bases and J shed 3 bases, with 19 bases lying between them. CDR3 region: CASSLPTRGADTEAFF. The CDR3 nucleotides read TGTGCCAGCAGCCTCCCCACGCGGGGGGCTGACACTGAAGCTTTCTTT.

The rearrangement links TRBV11-2 to TRBJ1-1; TRBD1 aligns across 9 bases. The V gene's germline CDR1 is SGHAT and CDR2 FQNNGV. Trimming cost V 6 bases and J 3 bases; bases outside gene matches: 5. This CDR3 comprises 14 residues. DNA for the CDR3: TGTGCCAGCAGTCCGGGACAGGGCTACACTGAAGCTTTCTTT. Translated: CASSPGQGYTEAFF.

V gene TRBV6-5 combines with J gene TRBJ1-5, with 8 positions matching TRBD1. Germline V gene data show CDR1 as MNHEY and CDR2 as SVGAGI. The CDR3 loop spans 14 amino acids. Germline trimming cut 6 bases from V and 1 base from J; bases unmatched to any gene: 2. CDR3 residues: CASRGQASNQPQHF. The CDR3 nucleotides are TGTGCCAGCAGGGGACAGGCCAGCAATCAGCCCCAGCATTTT.

The CDR3 reads CASSLLGRGAQETQYF. The DNA of the CDR3 is TGTGCCAGCAGCTTGCTCGGTCGGGGAGCGCAAGAGACCCAGTACTTC. The genes are TRBV5-6 and TRBJ2-5, with a weak D call TRBD2 (5 bases). The CDR3 is 16 residues long. V lost 1 base to trimming and J lost 2 bases, with 15 bases between them. Germline-derived CDR1 and CDR2 are SGHDT and YYEEEE.

Only one count was recorded for this clone. The chain has TRBV6-1 and TRBJ2-1, with TRBD1 as a possible D gene (5 bases). Germline CDR1 MNHNS, CDR2 SASEGT. Deletions cut 7 bases from V and 8 bases from J, with 15 bases between. The CDR3 length is 13 residues. The CDR3 loop reads CASTARDIDEQFF. CDR3 bases: TGTGCCAGCACCGCCAGGGATATCGATGAGCAGTTCTTC.

The CDR3 DNA is TGCGCCAGCAGCCCTATAGGGGCGAATAATTCACCCCTCCACTTT. Translated, it gives CASSPIGANNSPLHF. The V call is TRBV4-1, the J call TRBJ1-6; D may be TRBD1 (5 bases). The CDR3 has 15 residues. V lost 4 bases and J lost 5, with 12 bases in between. Germline values: CDR1 MGHRA, CDR2 YSYEKL.

DNA for the CDR3: TGTGCCAGCAGGCCAGGGGGCTCAGGCCACGAGCAGTACTTC. This encodes CASRPGGSGHEQYF. The V and J genes are TRBV28 and TRBJ2-7; 8 bases line up with TRBD1. V gave up 6 bases and J gave up 5 bases; unmatched junction bases: 9. Germline CDR1 MDHEN, CDR2 SYDVKM. The CDR3 runs 14 residues.

The chain has TRBV15 and TRBJ1-3; D is unclear. Germline V gene sequence: CDR1 LNHNV, CDR2 YYDKDF (reference sequence). The CDR3 runs 13 residues. V gave up 3 bases and J gave up 4 bases, with 7 bases separating them. The CDR3 DNA is TGTGCCACCAGCAGGGGCCCGGGAAACACCATATATTTT. It translates to CATSRGPGNTIYF.

This chain joins TRBV2 and TRBJ1-3; perhaps TRBD1 as D (5 bases). The CDR3 has 14 amino acids. Trimming left V 6 bases short and J 0 bases short, with 9 bases between. CDR1 and CDR2 (germline): SNHLY, FYNNEI. CDR3 loop: CASREQVSGNTIYF. The CDR3 DNA reads as TGTGCCAGCAGGGAACAGGTCTCTGGAAACACCATATATTTT.

V gene TRBV6-1 combines with J gene TRBJ2-1, with no clear D. The germline V gene encodes CDR1 MNHNS and CDR2 SASEGT. The CDR3 runs to 12 residues. V was pared by 6 bases and J by 9 bases, with 12 bases between. The CDR3 reads CASRERVSEQFF. The CDR3 DNA follows: TGTGCCAGCAGGGAACGGGTCAGTGAGCAGTTCTTC.

V is TRBV5-4 and J is TRBJ2-5; 10 bases line up with TRBD2. Germline values: CDR1 SGHNT, CDR2 YYREEE (reference sequence). Trimming at V came to 4 bases and at J to 2 bases, leaving 8 bases not matched to a gene. CDR3 length: 16 amino acids. In DNA form, the CDR3 reads TGTGCCAGCAGCCTCCGGACTAGCGGAGATCAAGAGACCCAGTACTTC. This translates into CASSLRTSGDQETQYF.

The genes are TRBV9 and TRBJ2-2; D remains unclear. The CDR3 covers 16 residues. V was cut by 0 bases and J by 4 bases, with 13 bases left in between. From germline, CDR1 is SGDLS and CDR2 YYNGEE. The chain's CDR3 is CASSVVLGAATGELFF. The CDR3 nucleotides are TGTGCCAGCAGCGTAGTTCTGGGTGCGGCCACCGGGGAGCTGTTTTTT.

This clone appeared a few times. The rearrangement links TRBV19 to TRBJ2-1, with 7 bases identical to TRBD1. The J segment lost 3 bases and the V segment lost 3 bases, leaving 11 bases of the junction unmatched. The CDR3 runs to 17 residues. CDR1 and CDR2 (germline): LNHDA, SQIVND (reference sequence). The CDR3 region has the DNA TGTGCCAGTAGTATCCCCTTCGGGACAGCGATCTACAATGAGCAGTTCTTC. Its protein is CASSIPFGTAIYNEQFF.

DNA for the CDR3: TGTGCCAGCAGTTGGGGACAGGGCTATGGCTACACCTTC. Translated: CASSWGQGYGYTF. The rearrangement links TRBV27 to TRBJ1-2, with 9 bases aligning to TRBD1. V lost 4 bases, J lost 4 bases, and 1 base stayed unmatched. CDR1 and CDR2 (germline): MNHEY, SMNVEV (reference sequence). The CDR3 length is 13 residues.